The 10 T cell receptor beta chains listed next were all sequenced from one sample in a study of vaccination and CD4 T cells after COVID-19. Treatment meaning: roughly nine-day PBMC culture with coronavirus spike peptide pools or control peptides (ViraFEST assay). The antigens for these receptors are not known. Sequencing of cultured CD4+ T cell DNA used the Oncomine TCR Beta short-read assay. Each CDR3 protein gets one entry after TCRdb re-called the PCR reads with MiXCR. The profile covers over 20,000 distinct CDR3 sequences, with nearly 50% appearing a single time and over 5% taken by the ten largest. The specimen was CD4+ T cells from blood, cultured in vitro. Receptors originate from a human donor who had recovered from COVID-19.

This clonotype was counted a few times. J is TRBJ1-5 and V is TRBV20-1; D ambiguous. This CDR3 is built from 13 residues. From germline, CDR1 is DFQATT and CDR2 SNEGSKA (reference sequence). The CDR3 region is CSTPPRMGQPQHF. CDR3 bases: TGCAGCACTCCGCCACGAATGGGTCAGCCCCAGCATTTT.

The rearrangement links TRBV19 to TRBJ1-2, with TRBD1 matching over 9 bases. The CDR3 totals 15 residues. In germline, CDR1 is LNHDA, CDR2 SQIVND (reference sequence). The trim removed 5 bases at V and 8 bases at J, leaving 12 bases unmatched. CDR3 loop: CASSLFPGQGTGYTF. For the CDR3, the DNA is TGTGCCAGTAGTCTCTTCCCGGGACAGGGTACCGGCTACACCTTC.

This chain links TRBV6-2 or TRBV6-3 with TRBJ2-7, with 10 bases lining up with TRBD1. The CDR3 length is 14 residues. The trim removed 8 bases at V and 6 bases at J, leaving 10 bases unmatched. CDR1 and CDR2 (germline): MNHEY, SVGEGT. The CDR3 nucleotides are TGTGCCAGCCGTCGGACAGGGGGTTTTGGCGAGCAGTACTTC. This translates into CASRRTGGFGEQYF.

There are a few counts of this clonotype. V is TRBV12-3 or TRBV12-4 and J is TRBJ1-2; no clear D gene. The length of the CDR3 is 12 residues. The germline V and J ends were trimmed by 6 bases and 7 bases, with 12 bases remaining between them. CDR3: CASSQIAIGYTF. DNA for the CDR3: TGTGCCAGCAGCCAGATTGCTATTGGCTACACCTTC.

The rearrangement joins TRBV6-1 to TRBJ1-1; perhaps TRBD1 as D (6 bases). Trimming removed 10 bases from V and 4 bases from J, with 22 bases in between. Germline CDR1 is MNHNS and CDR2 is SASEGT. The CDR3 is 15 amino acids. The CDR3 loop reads CATNLYREVSTEAFF. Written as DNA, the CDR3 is TGTGCCACCAATCTTTACAGGGAGGTGAGCACTGAAGCTTTCTTT.

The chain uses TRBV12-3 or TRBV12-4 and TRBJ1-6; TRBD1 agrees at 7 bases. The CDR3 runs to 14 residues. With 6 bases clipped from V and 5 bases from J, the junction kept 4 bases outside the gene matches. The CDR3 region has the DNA TGTGCCAGCAGCCTCGACAGGGATAATTCACCCCTCCACTTT. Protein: CASSLDRDNSPLHF.

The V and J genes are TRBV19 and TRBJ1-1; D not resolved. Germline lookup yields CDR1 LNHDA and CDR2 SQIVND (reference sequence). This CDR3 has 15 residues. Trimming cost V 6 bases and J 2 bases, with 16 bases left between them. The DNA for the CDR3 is TGTGCCAGTAGAGCCAGCCCTGAACGCAACACTGAAGCTTTCTTT. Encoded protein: CASRASPERNTEAFF.

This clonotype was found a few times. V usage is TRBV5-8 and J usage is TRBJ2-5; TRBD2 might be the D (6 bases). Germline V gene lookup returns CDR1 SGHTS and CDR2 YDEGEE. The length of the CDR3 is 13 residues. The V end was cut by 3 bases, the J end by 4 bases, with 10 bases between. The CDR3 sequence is CASSSGTVETQYF. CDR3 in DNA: TGTGCCAGCAGCTCGGGGACTGTAGAGACCCAGTACTTC.

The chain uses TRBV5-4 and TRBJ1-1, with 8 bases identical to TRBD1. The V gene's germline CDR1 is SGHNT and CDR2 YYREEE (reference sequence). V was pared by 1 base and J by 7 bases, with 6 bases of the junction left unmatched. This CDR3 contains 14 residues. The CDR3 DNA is TGTGCCAGCAGCTTGCAGGACAGGGAGGATGAAGCTTTCTTT. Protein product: CASSLQDREDEAFF.

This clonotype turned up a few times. The CDR3 reads CASSPSAVSGYTF. The CDR3 coding sequence is TGTGCCAGCTCACCGTCGGCGGTGTCTGGCTACACCTTC. V and J are TRBV18 and TRBJ1-2; D is unresolved. Germline CDR1 reads KGHSH; CDR2 reads LQKENI. The CDR3 totals 13 residues. V shed 3 bases and J shed 7 bases, with 12 bases lying between them.